Each of the 3 T cell receptor beta chains below was sequenced from the same sample in a study of cytomegalovirus exposure and HLA in healthy donors. Both 60 Vbeta primers and 13 Jbeta primers went into the PCR. The table came from immunoSEQ multiplex PCR; TCRdb's copy has only in-frame clones and leaves some out. The table has a few hundred thousand clones, about 75% seen once. Sequenced: PBMCs. These receptors all come from a man younger than 35 in good health and CMV-seronegative.

This clone was observed a few times. The chain recombines TRBV7-8 with TRBJ1-2; D unresolved. The CDR3 contains 15 residues. Germline V CDR1 and CDR2: SGHVS, FQNEAQ. Trimming shortened V by 4 bases and J by 0 bases, and 12 bases separated the two germline ends. The CDR3 loop reads CASSSHRVANYGYTF. The CDR3 nucleotides read TGTGCCAGCAGCTCTCACAGAGTAGCTAACTATGGCTACACCTTC.

There are a few counts of this clone. This rearrangement joins TRBV30 to TRBJ2-1; 13 bases fit TRBD2. With V trimmed by 0 bases and J by 8 bases, 4 bases remained unmatched. Germline lookup yields CDR1 GTSNPN and CDR2 SVGIG (reference sequence). This CDR3 contains 15 residues. In DNA, the CDR3 is TGTGCCTGGAGTGTAGGACTAGCGGGGGCGGATGAGCAGTTCTTC. Its translation is CAWSVGLAGADEQFF.

The genes are TRBV5-1 and TRBJ1-3; unclear D gene. V gave up 4 bases and J gave up 3 bases, with 29 bases separating them. The CDR3 spans 20 residues. Per the germline V gene, CDR1 is SGHRS and CDR2 is YFSETQ. In DNA, the CDR3 is TGCGCCAGCAGCGCCGGACTTTCCTCGGGAAGGACTTTAGGTGGAAACACCATATATTTT. This encodes CASSAGLSSGRTLGGNTIYF.